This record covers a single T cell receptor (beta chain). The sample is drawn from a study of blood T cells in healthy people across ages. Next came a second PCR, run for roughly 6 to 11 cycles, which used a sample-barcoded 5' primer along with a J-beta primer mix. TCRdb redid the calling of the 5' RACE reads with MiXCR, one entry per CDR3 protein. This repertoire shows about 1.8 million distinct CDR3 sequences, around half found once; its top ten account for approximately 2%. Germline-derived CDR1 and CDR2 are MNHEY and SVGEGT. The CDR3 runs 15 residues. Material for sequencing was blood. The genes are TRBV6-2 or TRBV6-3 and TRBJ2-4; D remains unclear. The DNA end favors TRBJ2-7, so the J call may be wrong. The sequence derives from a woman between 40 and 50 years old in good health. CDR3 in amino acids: CASSSLTIDLYEQYF. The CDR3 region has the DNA TGTGCCAGCAGTTCACTAACGATTGATCTGTACGAGCAGTACTTC.